The 23 T cell receptor beta chains below all came from one sample that was sequenced in a study of beta chain features in type 1 diabetes. What was sequenced were expressed TCRB transcripts, since all of the isolated RNA had been reverse transcribed. TCRdb keeps only in-frame clones here, not all; method: immunoSEQ multiplex PCR. The repertoire holds some 47,000 clones, with roughly 48% as singletons. Study findings and constraints: A moderate, significant TCRB CDR3 shortening appeared in type 1 diabetes across four CD4+ subsets.

Their antigens are not known. The sequencing input was stem cell memory CD4+ T cells from blood. Source of these receptors: a man aged 30-40 years with type 1 diabetes.

This rearrangement joins TRBV28 to TRBJ2-7; possible D gene TRBD2, 5 bases. The V end lost 11 bases, the J end lost 1 base, and 18 bases lay between the germline ends. The CDR3 length is 14 residues. Germline CDR1 reads MDHEN; CDR2 reads SYDVKM. In nucleotides, the CDR3 is TGTGCCCTGGCAAGTCAAGGCGGGTCCTACGAGCAGTACTTC. It codes for CALASQGGSYEQYF.

This clone showed up just a few times. The chain couples TRBV27 to TRBJ1-1; 9 nucleotides align to TRBD1. The CDR3 has 13 amino acids. Germline values: CDR1 MNHEY, CDR2 SMNVEV (reference sequence). V was pared by 10 bases and J by 5 bases, with 8 bases of the junction left unmatched. For the CDR3, the DNA is TGTGCCATCAGGGGACAGGGAAGTACTGAAGCTTTCTTT. Translation gives CAIRGQGSTEAFF.

This chain links TRBV28 with TRBJ1-2; D might be TRBD1 (6 bases). The CDR3 is 11 residues long. Germline V gene data show CDR1 as MDHEN and CDR2 as SYDVKM. Trimming shortened V by 6 bases and J by 7 bases, and 9 bases separated the two germline ends. CDR3 in amino acids: CASRRTAGYTF. The CDR3 DNA reads as TGTGCCAGCAGGCGGACAGCTGGCTACACCTTC.

The chain couples TRBV7-8 to TRBJ2-1, with no clear D. This CDR3 region has 14 residues. Trimming stripped 1 base from V and 4 bases from J, with 8 bases between. CDR1 is SGHVS, CDR2 FQNEAQ, per germline. This chain's CDR3 is CASSLVYEYNEQFF. The CDR3 region has the DNA TGTGCCAGCAGCTTAGTTTATGAGTACAATGAGCAGTTCTTC.

J is TRBJ2-3 and V is TRBV7-3; 13 nucleotides match TRBD2. Germline CDR1 is SGHTA and CDR2 is FQGTGA. Trimming at V came to 4 bases and at J to 0 bases, leaving 4 bases not matched to a gene. CDR3 length: 17 amino acids. The CDR3 reads CASSSPGLAGSTDTQYF. CDR3 nucleotides: TGTGCCAGCAGCTCGCCGGGACTAGCGGGAAGCACAGATACGCAGTATTTT.

This clone was detected only a few times. V gene TRBV29-1 combines with J gene TRBJ2-7; TRBD2 matches 10 bases. The V gene's germline CDR1 is SQVTM and CDR2 ANQGSEA. This CDR3 has 14 residues. Losses at the gene ends were 4 bases for V and 1 base for J; bases not matched to a gene: 4. CDR3 in DNA: TGCAGCGTTGTAAGGACTAGCGGTTCCTACGAGCAGTACTTC. This sequence encodes CSVVRTSGSYEQYF.

The V call is TRBV4-3, the J call TRBJ1-1; 7 bases align to TRBD1. The trim removed 6 bases at V and 1 base at J, leaving 14 bases unmatched. The germline gives CDR1 LGHNA, CDR2 YSLEER. This CDR3 has 17 residues. CDR3 sequence: CASRPLTGQAANTEAFF. In DNA, the CDR3 is TGCGCCAGCAGACCTCTTACTGGACAGGCGGCGAACACTGAAGCTTTCTTT.

This clone has more than one count but fewer than ten. This chain joins TRBV6-6 and TRBJ1-2; 7 bases match TRBD1. V was clipped by 4 bases and J by 5 bases; unmatched bases: 7. This CDR3 spans 14 amino acids. Germline V CDR1 and CDR2: MNHNY, SVGAGI (reference sequence). The CDR3 loop reads CASSSGTVGYGYTF. CDR3 nucleotides: TGTGCCAGCAGTTCCGGGACAGTGGGGTATGGCTACACCTTC.

This chain connects TRBV28 to TRBJ2-7; 8 bases match TRBD1. The CDR3 contains 19 residues. Germline-derived CDR1 and CDR2 are MDHEN and SYDVKM. V lost 3 bases and J lost 5; bases outside the gene matches: 21. CDR3 sequence (DNA): TGTGCCAGCAGTTTTCGGCTCACATCTCACAGGGGGGTGAAACACGAGCAGTACTTC. Its protein product is CASSFRLTSHRGVKHEQYF. The full variable domain, with the rest looked up from reference TRBV28 and TRBJ2-7, is DVKVTQSSRYLVKRTGEKVFLECVQDMDHENMFWYRQDPGLGLRLIYFSYDVKMKEKGDIPEGYSVSREKKERFSLILESASTNQTSMYLCASSFRLTSHRGVKHEQYFGPGTRLTVT.

The chain is built from TRBV6-5 and TRBJ2-7, with a possible D match to TRBD1 (6 bases). The germline CDR1 and CDR2 sequences are MNHEY and SVGAGI. This CDR3 comprises 14 residues. The V end was cut by 6 bases, the J end by 4 bases, with 16 bases between. The CDR3 nucleotides are TGTGCCAGCAGGGCCGGGGCACAGGGATACGAGCAGTACTTC. Its translation: CASRAGAQGYEQYF.

The rearrangement joins TRBV2 to TRBJ2-1; TRBD2 agrees at 9 bases. The CDR3 has 15 residues. Unmatched junction bases numbered 11, after V lost 5 bases and J lost 9 bases. Germline V gives CDR1 SNHLY, CDR2 FYNNEI. This CDR3 is CASSRLTSGRGEQFF. The CDR3 DNA is TGTGCCAGCAGTCGTTTGACTAGCGGAAGGGGTGAGCAGTTCTTC. The complete variable domain, with remaining parts taken from reference TRBV2 and TRBJ2-1, reads EPEVTQTPSHQVTQMGQEVILRCVPISNHLYFYWYRQILGQKVEFLVSFYNNEISEKSEIFDDQFSVERPDGSNFTLKIRSTKLEDSAMYFCASSRLTSGRGEQFFGPGTRLTVL.

The J gene is TRBJ2-7, the V gene TRBV7-2, with 9 bases lining up with TRBD2. The CDR3 has 15 residues. J was trimmed by 6 bases and V by 1 base; bases with no gene match: 7. Germline lookup yields CDR1 SGHTA and CDR2 FQGNSA. In DNA form, the CDR3 reads TGTGCCAGCAGCTTAGGGACTAGCGATTATACCGAGCAGTACTTC. It codes for CASSLGTSDYTEQYF.

The V call is TRBV9, the J call TRBJ2-1; no clear D gene. Per the germline V gene, CDR1 is SGDLS and CDR2 is YYNGEE. Trimming left V 3 bases short and J 0 bases short, with 13 bases between. The CDR3 loop spans 16 amino acids. The CDR3 reads CASSARTGVSYNEQFF. In DNA, the CDR3 is TGTGCCAGCAGCGCCAGAACTGGAGTCTCCTACAATGAGCAGTTCTTC.

V is TRBV5-1 and J is TRBJ2-7; possible D gene TRBD1, 6 bases. The CDR3 is made up of 18 amino acids. Germline CDR1 reads SGHRS; CDR2 reads YFSETQ. Trimming left V 3 bases short and J 3 bases short, with 25 bases between. The CDR3 loop is CASSSQQGSTPKFYEQYF. CDR3 DNA sequence: TGCGCCAGCAGCTCCCAACAGGGATCCACCCCGAAATTCTACGAGCAGTACTTC.

The chain has TRBV18 and TRBJ1-1; maybe TRBD1 (5 bases). Germline CDR1 is KGHSH and CDR2 is LQKENI. The CDR3 contains 15 residues. V shed 3 bases and J shed 5 bases, with 16 bases lying between them. The CDR3: CASSPAEAGFTEAFF. In DNA form, the CDR3 reads TGTGCCAGCTCACCCGCCGAAGCAGGGTTTACTGAAGCTTTCTTT. Filled out from reference TRBV18 and TRBJ1-1, the complete variable domain reads NAGVMQNPRHLVRRRGQEARLRCSPMKGHSHVYWYRQLPEEGLKFMVYLQKENIIDESGMPKERFSAEFPKEGPSILRIQQVVRGDSAAYFCASSPAEAGFTEAFFGQGTRLTVV.

This chain uses TRBV5-4 with TRBJ2-7; TRBD1 matches 12 bases. This CDR3 comprises 15 residues. The V segment lost 4 bases and the J segment 5 bases; nucleotides outside the gene matches: 7. Germline V CDR1 and CDR2: SGHNT, YYREEE (reference sequence). In DNA, the CDR3 is TGTGCCAGCAGCGCCCCGGGACAGGGGGCCGACGAGCAGTACTTC. It specifies CASSAPGQGADEQYF.

V usage is TRBV4-2 and J usage is TRBJ2-5; 8 bases align to TRBD1. Germline V gene lookup returns CDR1 LGHNA and CDR2 YNFKEQ. V lost 5 bases, J lost 1 base, and 3 bases stayed unmatched. The CDR3 has 14 amino acids. The CDR3 region is CASSGDRGQETQYF. In DNA, the CDR3 is TGTGCCAGCAGCGGCGACAGGGGCCAAGAGACCCAGTACTTC.

Only a few counts were recorded for this clone. V usage is TRBV6-6 and J usage is TRBJ2-7, with 11 bases matching TRBD1. The CDR3 is made up of 15 amino acids. Germline V lookup: CDR1 MNHNY, CDR2 SVGAGI (reference sequence). Germline trimming cut 4 bases from V and 3 bases from J; bases unmatched to any gene: 5. The DNA of the CDR3 is TGTGCCAGCAGTTCCTGGACAGGGGGCATCTACGAGCAGTACTTC. It translates to CASSSWTGGIYEQYF.

The rearrangement links TRBV5-6 to TRBJ1-5; D gene ambiguous. Germline CDR1 and CDR2: SGHDT and YYEEEE. The V and J ends lost 4 bases and 4 bases respectively, with 12 bases between them. This CDR3 contains 14 residues. As DNA, the CDR3 is TGTGCCAGCAGCAACCTGAGATGGAATCAGCCCCAGCATTTT. It yields the protein CASSNLRWNQPQHF.

V and J are TRBV7-3 and TRBJ2-2; 7 positions match TRBD2. J gave up 2 bases and V 8 bases, and 5 bases lay outside the gene matches. CDR3 length equals 14 residues. The V gene's germline CDR1 is SGHTA and CDR2 FQGTGA. CDR3 in amino acids: CASGEGLNTGELFF. The CDR3 bases are TGTGCCAGCGGGGAGGGACTCAACACCGGGGAGCTGTTTTTT. Full variable domain (rest looked up from reference TRBV7-3 and TRBJ2-2): GAGVSQTPSNKVTEKGKYVELRCDPISGHTALYWYRQSLGQGPEFLIYFQGTGAADDSGLPNDRFFAVRPEGSVSTLKIQRTERGDSAVYLCASGEGLNTGELFFGEGSRLTVL.

This rearrangement joins TRBV15 to TRBJ1-1, with unresolved D. Germline CDR1 is LNHNV and CDR2 is YYDKDF (reference sequence). The CDR3 totals 15 residues. The V gene lost 0 bases and the J gene lost 3 bases, with 11 bases spanning the gap. The CDR3 nucleotides read TGTGCCACCAGCAGAGATCTGACTCCCGACACTGAAGCTTTCTTT. Translated, it gives CATSRDLTPDTEAFF. Looking up the rest from reference TRBV15 and TRBJ1-1 gives the full variable domain: DAMVIQNPRYQVTQFGKPVTLSCSQTLNHNVMYWYQQKSSQAPKLLFHYYDKDFNNEADTPDNFQSRRPNTSFCFLDIRSPGLGDTAMYLCATSRDLTPDTEAFFGQGTRLTVV.

Concerning this clone itself: The same CDR3 arises from other DNA sequences in this sample as well. The chain couples TRBV9 to TRBJ2-3; 10 nucleotides align to TRBD2. The CDR3 runs 16 residues. CDR1 is SGDLS and CDR2 is YYNGEE in the germline V gene. V shed 0 bases and J 6 bases; nucleotides not matched to a gene: 7. CDR3 loop: CASSVGLAGAGDTQYF. Here the CDR3 DNA reads TGTGCCAGCAGCGTAGGGCTAGCGGGAGCCGGGGATACGCAGTATTTT.

This clone was counted between two and nine times. This chain links TRBV7-3 with TRBJ2-2, with TRBD2 matching 13 bases. Germline V CDR1 and CDR2: SGHTA, FQGTGA. V gave up 4 bases and J gave up 8 bases; unmatched junction bases: 7. There are 16 residues in the CDR3. CDR3 sequence reads: CASSSSWGLAGGELFF. CDR3 in DNA: TGTGCCAGCAGCTCCTCTTGGGGACTAGCGGGAGGGGAGCTGTTTTTT.